This passage covers 18 T cell receptor beta chains from one sample sequenced in a study of shared T cell receptors in the human thymus. Some clones are missing from TCRdb's copy, which holds only in-frame ones; the method was immunoSEQ multiplex PCR. Of about 610,000 clones in the sample, over 75% were seen once. These data were also reused for a study on human thymus T cells.

Sequencing was done on a sample of thymocytes. The receptor set was obtained from a boy younger than two with a congenital heart defect.

The rearrangement joins TRBV27 to TRBJ2-3; D possibly corresponds to TRBD2 (6 bases). The CDR3 is 18 amino acids. Trimming removed 4 bases at V and 3 bases at J, with 23 bases between. The germline gives CDR1 MNHEY, CDR2 SMNVEV (reference sequence). DNA of the CDR3: TGTGCCAGCAGTTATGGGGACCGCACGGGAGTTGGGACAGATACGCAGTATTTT. Its translation is CASSYGDRTGVGTDTQYF.

In the case of this clone: Other DNA sequences from this sample encode an identical CDR3 as well. J is TRBJ2-7 and V is TRBV20-1, with D hard to call. The V end lost 3 bases, the J end lost 4 bases, and 4 bases lay between the germline ends. CDR1 DFQATT and CDR2 SNEGSKA come from the germline V gene (reference sequence). The CDR3 totals 10 residues. The CDR3, as DNA: TGCAGTGCTAGTTCATACGAGCAGTACTTC. This codes for CSASSYEQYF.

This clone was counted a single time. The rearrangement uses TRBV5-5 and TRBJ2-7; a possible D gene is TRBD2 (6 bases). V gave up 1 base and J gave up 6 bases, with 17 bases separating them. Germline V gives CDR1 SGHKS, CDR2 YYEKEE (reference sequence). CDR3 length: 15 residues. The CDR3 region is CASSLRSHLEGEQYF. DNA of the CDR3: TGTGCCAGCAGCTTGAGGAGTCACCTGGAGGGCGAGCAGTACTTC.

V is TRBV14 and J is TRBJ1-4; 7 nucleotides agree with TRBD1. Per the germline V gene, CDR1 is SGHDN and CDR2 is FVKESK. The CDR3 sequence is 15 residues long. The ends lost 4 bases at V and 6 bases at J; junction bases unmatched: 8. CDR3 sequence (DNA): TGTGCCAGCAGCCTTGGACAGGTAGCCTATGAAAAACTGTTTTTT. It is translated as CASSLGQVAYEKLFF.

The V gene is TRBV29-1, the J gene TRBJ2-7, with 9 bases fitting TRBD1. Germline assignment: CDR1 SQVTM and CDR2 ANQGSEA. Trimming removed 4 bases from V and 2 bases from J; junction bases left unmatched: 6. The CDR3 runs 14 residues. The CDR3 bases are TGCAGCGTTGGGAGGGGACAGGGCGCCTACGAGCAGTACTTC. It codes for CSVGRGQGAYEQYF.

The chain has TRBV7-3 and TRBJ2-1; 7 nucleotides agree with TRBD2. V lost 2 bases, J lost 5 bases, and 9 bases stayed unmatched. Germline V gives CDR1 SGHTA, CDR2 FQGTGA. The CDR3 runs 16 residues. The chain's CDR3 is CASSLEESGENNEQFF. As DNA, the CDR3 is TGTGCCAGCAGCTTAGAGGAGAGCGGGGAAAACAATGAGCAGTTCTTC.

This clone showed up just a few times. The chain employs TRBV11-2 and TRBJ2-1; 8 nucleotides align to TRBD2. J gave up 5 bases and V 3 bases, and 9 bases lay outside the gene matches. This CDR3 is 16 amino acids long. Germline lookup yields CDR1 SGHAT and CDR2 FQNNGV. CDR3 DNA sequence: TGTGCCAGCAGCTTTCAGACTAGCGTTGAAAACAATGAGCAGTTCTTC. Amino acids: CASSFQTSVENNEQFF.

CDR3 DNA sequence: TGTGCCAGCAGCTTGACTAGCGGGGGGGGTCCCTACAATGAGCAGTTCTTC. Protein: CASSLTSGGGPYNEQFF. This chain links TRBV7-2 with TRBJ2-1; 14 bases are shared with TRBD2. This CDR3 is 17 amino acids long. J was trimmed by 2 bases and V by 3 bases; bases with no gene match: 3. The germline gives CDR1 SGHTA, CDR2 FQGNSA.

The V gene is TRBV7-2, the J gene TRBJ2-5; possible D gene TRBD1, 6 bases. The V gene's germline CDR1 is SGHTA and CDR2 FQGNSA. This CDR3 has 14 amino acids. V gave up 5 bases and J gave up 2 bases, with 12 bases separating them. Written as DNA, the CDR3 is TGTGCCAGCAGCCATACAGGGTTACAAGAGACCCAGTACTTC. It translates to CASSHTGLQETQYF.

The chain couples TRBV12-5 to TRBJ2-2; TRBD2 matches at 10 bases. Germline CDR1 LGHNT, CDR2 FRNRAP. CDR3 length equals 18 residues. V lost 6 bases to trimming and J lost 3 bases; unmatched junction nucleotides: 13. CDR3 loop: CASGTRRGTSVDTGELFF. In nucleotides, the CDR3 is TGTGCTAGTGGAACCCGAAGAGGGACTAGCGTTGACACCGGGGAGCTGTTTTTT. Based on the CDR3 plus reference TRBV12-5 and TRBJ2-2, the full variable domain is DARVTQTPRHKVTEMGQEVTMRCQPILGHNTVFWYRQTMMQGLELLAYFRNRAPLDDSGMPKDRFSAEMPDATLATLKIQPSEPRDSAVYFCASGTRRGTSVDTGELFFGEGSRLTVL.

The rearrangement joins TRBV27 to TRBJ2-4, with D perhaps matching TRBD2 (5 bases). CDR1 MNHEY and CDR2 SMNVEV come from the germline V gene (reference sequence). CDR3 size: 16 residues. Deletions cut 3 bases from V and 1 base from J, with 13 bases between. Written as DNA, the CDR3 is TGTGCCAGCAGTTTGAGGGCCTTACTGGCCAAAAACATTCAGTACTTC. Translating it yields CASSLRALLAKNIQYF.

V gene TRBV6-5 combines with J gene TRBJ2-7, with TRBD2 as a possible D gene (5 bases). The CDR3 consists of 15 residues. The germline CDR1 and CDR2 sequences are MNHEY and SVGAGI. Trimming took off 0 bases at V and 0 bases at J, with 9 bases between the two ends. CDR3 nucleotides: TGTGCCAGCAGTTACTCCGGGGTTAGCTCCTACGAGCAGTACTTC. This sequence encodes CASSYSGVSSYEQYF.

The chain is built from TRBV21-1 and TRBJ1-5; the table names TRBD1, a call not compared with the DNA. TRBV21-1 is labeled a pseudogene. The CDR3 length is 16 residues. The CDR3 sequence is CASSPRGGRGDQPQHF. The CDR3 DNA reads as TGTGCCAGCAGTCCAAGGGGCGGCAGGGGTGATCAGCCCCAGCATTTT.

The table lists this clone with a count of one. The chain carries TRBV28 and TRBJ2-1; 8 bases agree with TRBD2. The CDR3 is 20 residues long. Germline V gene lookup returns CDR1 MDHEN and CDR2 SYDVKM. The junction had 26 bases not matched to a gene; V was cut back by 5 bases and J by 8 bases. CDR3 DNA: TGTGCCAGCAGTAGGGGGGACTCTCCTCAGCGGGAGAACAAGTGGGATGAGCAGTTCTTC. Translation: CASSRGDSPQRENKWDEQFF.

The rearrangement links TRBV19 to TRBJ1-2; TRBD1 agrees at 11 bases. Looked up from germline, CDR1 is LNHDA and CDR2 is SQIVND (reference sequence). V gave up 11 bases and J gave up 0 bases; unmatched junction bases: 5. There are 14 residues in the CDR3. The CDR3 DNA is TGTGCCGGCGAGGGACAGGGGGCTAACTATGGCTACACCTTC. Translated, it gives CAGEGQGANYGYTF.

The V and J genes are TRBV28 and TRBJ2-3, with 8 nucleotides matching TRBD1. The trim removed 6 bases at V and 2 bases at J, leaving 1 base unmatched. The CDR3 is 13 residues long. Germline CDR1 is MDHEN and CDR2 is SYDVKM. CDR3 protein: CASRGQDTDTQYF. The CDR3 bases are TGTGCCAGCAGGGGACAGGACACAGATACGCAGTATTTT.

V usage is TRBV5-4 and J usage is TRBJ2-1; the D is unclear. From germline, CDR1 is SGHNT and CDR2 YYREEE (reference sequence). V lost 0 bases and J lost 7, with 5 bases in between. The CDR3 extends over 12 amino acids. CDR3 protein: CASSLELNEQFF. CDR3 coding DNA: TGTGCCAGCAGCTTGGAGCTGAATGAGCAGTTCTTC.

The chain combines TRBV12-5 with TRBJ2-7; D ambiguous. Germline V gives CDR1 LGHNT, CDR2 FRNRAP. This CDR3 is built from 15 residues. V lost 0 bases, J lost 0 bases, and 9 bases lay in between. The CDR3 is CASGLVTPRSYEQYF. For the CDR3, the DNA is TGTGCTAGTGGTTTGGTCACCCCGCGCTCCTACGAGCAGTACTTC.